These 26 T cell receptor beta chains were all obtained from the same sample, sequenced in a study of T cell responses to AZD1222 COVID-19 vaccine. TCRdb's copy holds only in-frame clones and misses some; the assay was immunoSEQ multiplex PCR. The sample carries approximately 110,000 clones, approximately 85% recorded once. The source material was peripheral blood, sampled on day 0 of AZD1222 vaccination. The source of these receptors is an adult in good health.

The genes are TRBV2 and TRBJ2-7, with D perhaps matching TRBD1 or TRBD2 (5 bases each). Per germline, CDR1 SNHLY and CDR2 FYNNEI. The ends were cut back, 8 bases at V and 5 bases at J, with 16 bases in the middle. CDR3 length: 13 residues. The CDR3 bases are TGTGCCAGCTCTGGGACGCCAGGCAACGAGCAGTACTTC. Amino acids: CASSGTPGNEQYF.

This clone was counted a few times. J is TRBJ1-2 and V is TRBV30; D not resolved. V lost 0 bases and J lost 8, with 13 bases in between. The germline gives CDR1 GTSNPN, CDR2 SVGIG (reference sequence). This CDR3 contains 13 residues. The CDR3 loop is CAWSVMVGSGYTF. Here the CDR3 DNA reads TGTGCCTGGAGTGTAATGGTAGGCTCGGGCTACACCTTC.

The rearrangement uses TRBV10-3 and TRBJ2-2; TRBD1 aligns across 9 bases. After removal of 3 bases from V and 6 bases from J, the junction contained 8 bases not matched to a gene. CDR1 is ENHRY, CDR2 SYGVKD, per germline. There are 16 residues in the CDR3. The CDR3 DNA is TGTGCCATCAGTGAACCGGGACAGGGACGAGCCGGGGAGCTGTTTTTT. It translates to CAISEPGQGRAGELFF.

The chain recombines TRBV2 with TRBJ2-1; 9 bases map to TRBD2. CDR1 SNHLY and CDR2 FYNNEI come from the germline V gene. The CDR3 totals 15 residues. Trimming took 8 bases from V and 7 from J; bases not matched to a gene: 12. The CDR3 loop reads CASGVAGAPSNEQFF. The CDR3 bases are TGTGCCAGCGGAGTAGCGGGGGCCCCTTCGAATGAGCAGTTCTTC.

J is TRBJ1-2 and V is TRBV6-5; 7 nucleotides line up with TRBD1. CDR1 is MNHEY and CDR2 is SVGAGI in the germline V gene. The junction had 4 bases not matched to a gene; V was cut back by 7 bases and J by 8 bases. The CDR3 is 11 amino acids. The CDR3 DNA sequence: TGTGCCAGCAAGTCACAGGGGGGCTACACCTTC. Amino acids: CASKSQGGYTF.

This clone was observed a handful of times. The rearrangement uses TRBV13 and TRBJ2-7, with D perhaps TRBD2 (5 bases). Germline CDR1 PRHDT, CDR2 FYEKMQ (reference sequence). The ends were cut back, 3 bases at V and 2 bases at J, with 8 bases in the middle. CDR3 length equals 13 residues. CDR3 loop: CASSLGGPYEQYF. The CDR3 region has the DNA TGTGCCAGCAGCTTGGGCGGGCCCTACGAGCAGTACTTC.

This chain joins TRBV5-1 and TRBJ2-7; 8 bases align to TRBD1. Trimming cost V 4 bases and J 4 bases; bases outside gene matches: 4. Germline assignment: CDR1 SGHRS and CDR2 YFSETQ. This CDR3 region has 13 residues. The CDR3 protein is CASSPDRAYEQYF. The CDR3 DNA follows: TGCGCCAGCAGCCCGGACAGGGCTTACGAGCAGTACTTC.

The genes are TRBV7-9 and TRBJ2-5, with D uncertain. From germline, CDR1 is SEHNR and CDR2 FQNEAQ (reference sequence). The CDR3 runs 14 residues. V lost 4 bases and J 2 bases, leaving 11 bases between the germline ends. CDR3 residues: CASSSWQLQETQYF. CDR3 sequence (DNA): TGTGCCAGCAGCTCGTGGCAGTTACAAGAGACCCAGTACTTC.

Details on this clone: The sample contains more than one DNA sequence encoding this CDR3. CDR3 region: CASSRLNTEAFF. The CDR3 coding sequence is TGTGCCAGCAGCCGTTTAAACACTGAAGCTTTCTTT. J is TRBJ1-1 and V is TRBV3-1 (or the pseudogene TRBV3-2); no definite D call. The V gene's germline CDR1 is LGHDT and CDR2 YNNKEL (reference sequence). The CDR3 runs 12 residues. V lost 4 bases and J lost 2, with 5 bases in between.

The V and J genes are TRBV7-3 and TRBJ2-3; maybe TRBD2 (6 bases). The CDR3 has 15 residues. Trimming stripped 3 bases from V and 8 bases from J, with 18 bases between. The V gene's germline CDR1 is SGHTA and CDR2 FQGTGA. This CDR3 reads CASSLDLNGGPTQYF. The CDR3 region has the DNA TGTGCCAGCAGCTTGGACCTAAACGGGGGACCTACGCAGTATTTT.

The chain combines TRBV19 with TRBJ2-1, with D possibly matching TRBD1 (6 bases). V gave up 8 bases and J gave up 6 bases, with 8 bases separating them. The germline V gene encodes CDR1 LNHDA and CDR2 SQIVND (reference sequence). The length of the CDR3 is 11 residues. The CDR3 nucleotides are TGTGCCAGTCGCAGGGGCAATGAGCAGTTCTTC. Protein sequence: CASRRGNEQFF.

V is TRBV7-9 and J is TRBJ2-5; TRBD2 matches 7 bases. This CDR3 has 17 residues. Germline assignment: CDR1 SEHNR and CDR2 FQNEAQ (reference sequence). After removal of 4 bases from V and 2 bases from J, the junction contained 13 bases not matched to a gene. The CDR3 reads CASSSSGGGVTQETQYF. For the CDR3, the DNA is TGTGCCAGCAGCTCCTCCGGTGGGGGGGTTACACAAGAGACCCAGTACTTC.

This clone showed up just a few times. The rearrangement links TRBV6-2 or TRBV6-3 to TRBJ1-1; D gene unclear. V was cut by 3 bases and J by 2 bases, with 10 bases left in between. CDR3 length: 14 amino acids. Germline CDR1 reads MNHEY; CDR2 reads SVGEGT. CDR3 residues: CASSYRGINTEAFF. CDR3 nucleotides: TGTGCCAGCAGTTATCGGGGTATAAACACTGAAGCTTTCTTT.

V gene TRBV28 combines with J gene TRBJ1-6, with D perhaps TRBD1 (6 bases). Germline V gives CDR1 MDHEN, CDR2 SYDVKM. The CDR3 sequence is 16 residues long. V was clipped by 5 bases and J by 3 bases, with 14 bases between them. In DNA form, the CDR3 reads TGTGCCAGCAGTGTCGTGGGGGCCAACTATAATTCACCCCTCCACTTT. It yields the protein CASSVVGANYNSPLHF.

Concerning this clone itself: The same CDR3 also results from other DNA sequences found in this sample. The chain links TRBV13 to TRBJ1-2; D possibly corresponds to TRBD1 (6 bases). The CDR3 consists of 14 residues. The V gene's germline CDR1 is PRHDT and CDR2 FYEKMQ (reference sequence). V was clipped by 0 bases and J by 2 bases, with 7 bases between them. The DNA of the CDR3 is TGTGCCAGCAGCTTAGGTACAGGGAACTATGGCTACACCTTC. Its translation: CASSLGTGNYGYTF. Variable domain in full (rest from reference TRBV13 and TRBJ1-2): AAGVIQSPRHLIKEKRETATLKCYPIPRHDTVYWYQQGPGQDPQFLISFYEKMQSDKGSIPDRFSAQQFSDYHSELNMSSLELGDSALYFCASSLGTGNYGYTFGSGTRLTVV.

The chain joins TRBV7-8 to TRBJ2-7; no reliable D call. Trimming stripped 5 bases from V and 7 bases from J, with 15 bases between. The CDR3 extends over 13 amino acids. Germline V gene lookup returns CDR1 SGHVS and CDR2 FQNEAQ. The CDR3 DNA reads as TGTGCCAGCAGCCATGGGTCTCCAGTAGAGCAGTACTTC. This codes for CASSHGSPVEQYF.

V gene TRBV12-5 combines with J gene TRBJ1-1; 7 bases align to TRBD1. V shed 8 bases, J shed 2 bases, and the junction held 5 bases outside the gene matches. This CDR3 is 13 amino acids long. Looked up from germline, CDR1 is LGHNT and CDR2 is FRNRAP. The DNA of the CDR3 is TGTGCTAGTCGTGACAGGGACAACACTGAAGCTTTCTTT. Translated, it gives CASRDRDNTEAFF.

This chain uses TRBV7-8 with TRBJ2-3; D is possibly TRBD1 or TRBD2 (5 bases each). The germline V and J ends were trimmed by 6 bases and 2 bases, with 21 bases remaining between them. This CDR3 region has 17 residues. The germline gives CDR1 SGHVS, CDR2 FQNEAQ. CDR3 in DNA: TGTGCCAGCAGGACCGGAGGACATCGGTGGGCCACAGATACGCAGTATTTT. The encoded protein is CASRTGGHRWATDTQYF.

The chain couples TRBV7-8 to TRBJ2-1; tentatively, D is TRBD1 or TRBD2 (5 bases each). Between the trimmed V and J ends, which lost 3 bases and 12 bases, there was a span of 18 bases. This CDR3 region has 14 residues. The germline V gene encodes CDR1 SGHVS and CDR2 FQNEAQ. As DNA, the CDR3 is TGTGCCAGCAGCTTCCGAGGGGCCTGGGTGGGGCAGTTCTTC. Protein sequence: CASSFRGAWVGQFF.

In DNA, the CDR3 is TGTGCCAGCAGTGAAGACAGGCGTGCTTTCTTT. It translates to CASSEDRRAFF. V and J are TRBV6-1 and TRBJ1-1, with D perhaps TRBD1 (5 bases). Trimming removed 1 base at V and 11 bases at J, with 8 bases between. The germline V gene encodes CDR1 MNHNS and CDR2 SASEGT. CDR3 size: 11 residues.

J is TRBJ1-2 and V is TRBV28, with D maybe TRBD1 (6 bases). Germline lookup yields CDR1 MDHEN and CDR2 SYDVKM. This CDR3 contains 12 residues. The V end was cut by 4 bases, the J end by 10 bases, with 13 bases between. The CDR3 region is CASSYYGTPYTF. In DNA, the CDR3 is TGTGCCAGCAGTTACTACGGGACACCCTACACCTTC.

The rearrangement joins TRBV7-9 to TRBJ2-5; 14 bases agree with TRBD2. The CDR3 runs 16 residues. V was pared by 5 bases and J by 5 bases, with 7 bases of the junction left unmatched. Per germline, CDR1 SEHNR and CDR2 FQNEAQ (reference sequence). The CDR3: CASSPTSGGAWETQYF. The CDR3, as DNA: TGTGCCAGCAGCCCGACTAGCGGGGGGGCGTGGGAGACCCAGTACTTC.

The V call is TRBV28, the J call TRBJ2-1; 7 bases map to TRBD2. This CDR3 contains 13 residues. J lost 8 bases, V lost 3 bases, and 4 bases had no gene match. In germline, CDR1 is MDHEN, CDR2 SYDVKM. The CDR3 DNA sequence: TGTGCCAGCAGTTTGGGGGGGATCTATGAGCAGTTCTTC. Translating it yields CASSLGGIYEQFF.

The chain carries TRBV6-4 and TRBJ1-1, with TRBD1 as a possible D gene (5 bases). The germline CDR1 and CDR2 sequences are MRHNA and SNTAGT. The CDR3 spans 19 residues. V gave up 7 bases and J gave up 0 bases, with 27 bases separating them. The CDR3 loop is CASTPRARGPQTMNTEAFF. The DNA for the CDR3 is TGTGCCAGCACACCCCGGGCGAGGGGCCCGCAAACTATGAACACTGAAGCTTTCTTT.

V is TRBV7-9 and J is TRBJ1-4; tentative D call: TRBD1 (6 bases). In germline, CDR1 is SEHNR, CDR2 FQNEAQ (reference sequence). Trimming stripped 5 bases from V and 0 bases from J, with 13 bases between. This CDR3 is built from 16 residues. Written as DNA, the CDR3 is TGTGCCAGCAGCAACCAGGGGATTGCAACTAATGAAAAACTGTTTTTT. It specifies CASSNQGIATNEKLFF.

CDR3 amino acids: CASSYYQVGTEAFF. The DNA for the CDR3 is TGTGCCAGCAGCTACTACCAGGTAGGCACTGAAGCTTTCTTT. The rearrangement uses TRBV7-2 and TRBJ1-1; D is undetermined. V was clipped by 4 bases and J by 4 bases, with 13 bases between them. Germline loops: CDR1 SGHTA, CDR2 FQGNSA. This CDR3 contains 14 residues.